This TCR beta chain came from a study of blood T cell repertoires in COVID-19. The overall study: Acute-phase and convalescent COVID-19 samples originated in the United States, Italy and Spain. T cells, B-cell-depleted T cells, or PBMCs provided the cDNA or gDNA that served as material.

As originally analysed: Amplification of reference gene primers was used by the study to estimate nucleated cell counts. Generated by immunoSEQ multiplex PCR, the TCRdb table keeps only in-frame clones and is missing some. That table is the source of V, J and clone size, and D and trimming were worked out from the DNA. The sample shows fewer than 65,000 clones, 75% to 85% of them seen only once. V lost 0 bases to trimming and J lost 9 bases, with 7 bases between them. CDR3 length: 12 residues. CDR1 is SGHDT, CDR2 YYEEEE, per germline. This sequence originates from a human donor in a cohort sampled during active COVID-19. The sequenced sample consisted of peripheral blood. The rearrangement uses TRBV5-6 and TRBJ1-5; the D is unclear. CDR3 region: CASSLAPGPQHF. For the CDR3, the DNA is TGTGCCAGCAGCTTGGCCCCGGGGCCCCAGCATTTT.